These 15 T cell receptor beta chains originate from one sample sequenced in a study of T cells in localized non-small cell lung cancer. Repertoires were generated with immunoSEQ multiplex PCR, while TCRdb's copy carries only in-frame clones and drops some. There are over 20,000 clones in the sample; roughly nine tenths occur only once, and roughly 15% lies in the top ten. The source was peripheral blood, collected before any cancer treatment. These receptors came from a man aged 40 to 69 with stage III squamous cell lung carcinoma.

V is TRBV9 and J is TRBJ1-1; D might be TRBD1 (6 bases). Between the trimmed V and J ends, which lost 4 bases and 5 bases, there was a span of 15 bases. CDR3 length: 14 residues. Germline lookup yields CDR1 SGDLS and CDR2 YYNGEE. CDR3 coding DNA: TGTGCCAGCAGCCCCCGCGTAGGGGGGACTGAAGCTTTCTTT. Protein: CASSPRVGGTEAFF.

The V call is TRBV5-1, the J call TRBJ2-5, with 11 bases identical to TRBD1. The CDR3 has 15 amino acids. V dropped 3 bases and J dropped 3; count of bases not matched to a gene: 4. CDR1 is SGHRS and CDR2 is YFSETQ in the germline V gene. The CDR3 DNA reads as TGCGCCAGCAGCTCCGGGACAGGGGGAAAAGAGACCCAGTACTTC. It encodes CASSSGTGGKETQYF.

The CDR3 spells CASSSQGSSSYEQYF. The CDR3 DNA reads TGTGCCAGCAGCTCACAGGGGAGTAGCTCCTACGAGCAGTACTTC. J is TRBJ2-7 and V is TRBV5-4, with TRBD1 matching over 7 bases. Per germline, CDR1 SGHNT and CDR2 YYREEE (reference sequence). V gave up 3 bases and J gave up 0 bases; unmatched junction bases: 6. The CDR3 loop spans 15 amino acids. The full variable domain, rest sourced from reference TRBV5-4 and TRBJ2-7, is ETGVTQSPTHLIKTRGQQVTLRCSSQSGHNTVSWYQQALGQGPQFIFQYYREEENGRGNFPPRFSGLQFPNYSSELNVNALELDDSALYLCASSSQGSSSYEQYFGPGTRLTVT.

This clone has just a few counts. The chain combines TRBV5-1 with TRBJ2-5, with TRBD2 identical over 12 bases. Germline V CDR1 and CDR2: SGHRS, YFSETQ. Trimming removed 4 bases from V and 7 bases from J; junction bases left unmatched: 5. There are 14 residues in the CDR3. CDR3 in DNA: TGCGCCAGCAGCCCTAGCGGGGGGGCAGGGACCCAGTACTTC. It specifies CASSPSGGAGTQYF.

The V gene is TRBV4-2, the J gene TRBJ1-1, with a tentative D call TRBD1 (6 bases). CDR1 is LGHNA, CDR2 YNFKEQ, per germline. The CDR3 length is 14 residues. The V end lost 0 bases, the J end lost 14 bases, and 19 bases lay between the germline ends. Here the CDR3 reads CASSQDRVGGRAFF. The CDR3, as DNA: TGTGCCAGCAGCCAAGATAGAGTGGGGGGCAGGGCGTTCTTT.

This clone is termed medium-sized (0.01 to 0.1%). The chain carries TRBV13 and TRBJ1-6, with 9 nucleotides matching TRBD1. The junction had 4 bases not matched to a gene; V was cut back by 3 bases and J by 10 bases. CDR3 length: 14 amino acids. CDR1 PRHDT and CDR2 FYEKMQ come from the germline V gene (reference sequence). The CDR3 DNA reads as TGTGCCAGCAGCTTTGGACAGGGGTTATCACCCCTCCACTTT. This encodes CASSFGQGLSPLHF.

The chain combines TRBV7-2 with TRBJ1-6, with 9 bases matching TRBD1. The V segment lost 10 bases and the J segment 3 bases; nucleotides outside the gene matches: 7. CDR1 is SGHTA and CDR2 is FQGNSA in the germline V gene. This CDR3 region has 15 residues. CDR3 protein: CAILTGGNYNSPLHF. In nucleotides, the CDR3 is TGTGCCATCCTGACAGGGGGGAACTATAATTCACCCCTCCACTTT.

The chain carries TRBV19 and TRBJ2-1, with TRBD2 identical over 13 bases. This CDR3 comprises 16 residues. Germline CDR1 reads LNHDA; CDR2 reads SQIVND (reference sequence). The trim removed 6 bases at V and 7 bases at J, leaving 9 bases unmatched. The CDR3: CASRVWTSGSSNEQFF. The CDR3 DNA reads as TGTGCCAGTAGGGTCTGGACTAGCGGGAGTAGTAATGAGCAGTTCTTC.

The chain's CDR3 is CASSGVSGDGYGYTF. The CDR3 nucleotides read TGTGCCAGCAGCGGGGTGTCCGGGGACGGTTATGGCTACACCTTC. This chain links TRBV9 with TRBJ1-2; perhaps TRBD1 as D (5 bases). Germline V gene data show CDR1 as SGDLS and CDR2 as YYNGEE. The CDR3 is made up of 15 amino acids. V lost 3 bases and J lost 5, with 17 bases in between.

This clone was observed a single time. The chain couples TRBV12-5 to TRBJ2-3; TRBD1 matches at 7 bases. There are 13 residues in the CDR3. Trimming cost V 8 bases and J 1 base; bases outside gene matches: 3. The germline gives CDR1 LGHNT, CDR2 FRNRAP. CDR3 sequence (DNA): TGTGCTAGTAACAGGGGAGGCACAGATACGCAGTATTTT. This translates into CASNRGGTDTQYF.

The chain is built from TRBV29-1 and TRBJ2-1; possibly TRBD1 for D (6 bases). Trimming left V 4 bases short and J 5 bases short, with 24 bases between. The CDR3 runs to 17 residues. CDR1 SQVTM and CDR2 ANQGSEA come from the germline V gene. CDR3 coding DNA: TGCAGCGTTGCACCAACCCACGACAGGAATTTTCACAATGAGCAGTTCTTC. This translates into CSVAPTHDRNFHNEQFF.

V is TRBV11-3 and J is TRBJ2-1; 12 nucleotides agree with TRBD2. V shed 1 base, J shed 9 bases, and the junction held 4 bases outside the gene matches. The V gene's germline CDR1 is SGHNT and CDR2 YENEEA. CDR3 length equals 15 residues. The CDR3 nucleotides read TGTGCCAGCAGCTTAGGGACTAGCGGGGTCGGTGAGCAGTTCTTC. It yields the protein CASSLGTSGVGEQFF. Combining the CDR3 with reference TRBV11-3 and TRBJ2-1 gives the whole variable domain EAGVVQSPRYKIIEKKQPVAFWCNPISGHNTLYWYLQNLGQGPELLIRYENEEAVDDSQLPKDRFSAERLKGVDSTLKIQPAELGDSAVYLCASSLGTSGVGEQFFGPGTRLTVL.

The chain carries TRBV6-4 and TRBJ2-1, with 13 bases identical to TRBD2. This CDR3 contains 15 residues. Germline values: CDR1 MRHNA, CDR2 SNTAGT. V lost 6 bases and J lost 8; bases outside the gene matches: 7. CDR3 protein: CASRITSGRDHEQFF. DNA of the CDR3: TGTGCCAGCAGAATCACTAGCGGGAGGGACCATGAGCAGTTCTTC.

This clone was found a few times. CDR3 protein: CASSPGASGRARNIQYF. DNA of the CDR3: TGTGCCAGCAGCCCAGGAGCTAGCGGGAGGGCCCGTAACATTCAGTACTTC. The chain couples TRBV7-2 to TRBJ2-4; 12 bases line up with TRBD2. Germline values: CDR1 SGHTA, CDR2 FQGNSA. The length of the CDR3 is 17 residues. V shed 5 bases, J shed 7 bases, and the junction held 12 bases outside the gene matches.

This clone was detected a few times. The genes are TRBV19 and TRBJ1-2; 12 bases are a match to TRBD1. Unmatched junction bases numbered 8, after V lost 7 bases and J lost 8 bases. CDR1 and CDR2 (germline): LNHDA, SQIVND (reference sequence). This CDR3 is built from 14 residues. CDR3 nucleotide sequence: TGTGCCAGTACCCGGGACAGGGGGCTTTACGGCTACACCTTC. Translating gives CASTRDRGLYGYTF. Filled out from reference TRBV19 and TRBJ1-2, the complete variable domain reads DGGITQSPKYLFRKEGQNVTLSCEQNLNHDAMYWYRQDPGQGLRLIYYSQIVNDFQKGDIAEGYSVSREKKESFPLTVTSAQKNPTAFYLCASTRDRGLYGYTFGSGTRLTVV.